Each of the 2 T cell receptor beta chains below was sequenced from the same sample in a study of T cells in Graves' hyperthyroidism and ophthalmopathy. Researchers amplified the TCR beta CDR3 regions from RNA transcripts. The TCR CDR3 was amplified in a first-round RT-PCR using the HTBI primer set. MiXCR was run by TCRdb on the multiplex PCR reads, yielding one entry per CDR3 protein. The data hold about 460,000 distinct CDR3 sequences, with 20% to 25% observed a single time. Sample: blood. The receptor set was obtained from a woman aged 70-85 years with Graves' ophthalmopathy.

V usage is TRBV19 and J usage is TRBJ2-3; 9 bases map to TRBD2. The V gene's germline CDR1 is LNHDA and CDR2 SQIVND (reference sequence). This CDR3 has 14 residues. Trimming took 5 bases from V and 4 from J; bases not matched to a gene: 4. CDR3 loop: CASSVAGDADTQYF. Written as DNA, the CDR3 is TGTGCCAGTAGTGTAGCGGGAGATGCAGATACGCAGTATTTT. The entire variable domain, with the rest obtained from reference TRBV19 and TRBJ2-3, is as follows: DGGITQSPKYLFRKEGQNVTLSCEQNLNHDAMYWYRQDPGQGLRLIYYSQIVNDFQKGDIAEGYSVSREKKESFPLTVTSAQKNPTAFYLCASSVAGDADTQYFGPGTRLTVL.

Ten or more counts support this clonotype. DNA for the CDR3: TGTGCCAGCAGTAACATCGGTGAAGCTTTCTTT. Its translation is CASSNIGEAFF. The genes are TRBV11-2 and TRBJ1-1; D is undetermined. This CDR3 region has 11 residues. The V and J ends lost 6 bases and 7 bases respectively, with 9 bases between them. Germline V gene sequence: CDR1 SGHAT, CDR2 FQNNGV.